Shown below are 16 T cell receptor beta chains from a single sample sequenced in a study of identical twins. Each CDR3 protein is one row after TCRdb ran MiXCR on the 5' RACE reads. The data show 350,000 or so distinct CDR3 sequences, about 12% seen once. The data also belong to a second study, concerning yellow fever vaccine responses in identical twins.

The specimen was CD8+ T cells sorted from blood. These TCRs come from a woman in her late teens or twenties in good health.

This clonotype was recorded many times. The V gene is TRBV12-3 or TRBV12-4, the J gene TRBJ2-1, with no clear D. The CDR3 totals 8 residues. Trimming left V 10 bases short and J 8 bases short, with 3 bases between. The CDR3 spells CANYEQFF. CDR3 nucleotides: TGTGCCAACTATGAGCAGTTCTTC.

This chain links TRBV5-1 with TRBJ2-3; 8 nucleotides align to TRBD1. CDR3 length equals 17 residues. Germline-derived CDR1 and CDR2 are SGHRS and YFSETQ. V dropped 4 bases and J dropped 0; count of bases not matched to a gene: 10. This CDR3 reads CASSPGQGWISTDTQYF. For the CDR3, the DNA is TGCGCCAGCAGCCCAGGACAGGGCTGGATTAGCACAGATACGCAGTATTTT.

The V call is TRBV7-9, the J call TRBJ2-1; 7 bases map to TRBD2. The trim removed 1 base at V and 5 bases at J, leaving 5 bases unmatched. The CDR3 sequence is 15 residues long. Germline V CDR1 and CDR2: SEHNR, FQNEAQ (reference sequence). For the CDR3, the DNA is TGTGCCAGCAGCTTAGTAGCGGGTGGGCACAATGAGCAGTTCTTC. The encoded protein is CASSLVAGGHNEQFF.

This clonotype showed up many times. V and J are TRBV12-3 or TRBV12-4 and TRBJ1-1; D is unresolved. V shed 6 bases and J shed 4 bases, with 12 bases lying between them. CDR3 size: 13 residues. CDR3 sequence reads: CASSPSRGTEAFF. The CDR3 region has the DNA TGTGCCAGCAGCCCCTCGCGGGGCACTGAAGCTTTCTTT.

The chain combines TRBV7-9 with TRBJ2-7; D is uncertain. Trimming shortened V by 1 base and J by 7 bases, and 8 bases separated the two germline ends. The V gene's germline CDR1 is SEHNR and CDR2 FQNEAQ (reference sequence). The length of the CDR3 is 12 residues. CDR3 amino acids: CASSLEKGEQYF. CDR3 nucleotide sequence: TGTGCCAGCAGCTTAGAGAAGGGTGAGCAGTACTTC.

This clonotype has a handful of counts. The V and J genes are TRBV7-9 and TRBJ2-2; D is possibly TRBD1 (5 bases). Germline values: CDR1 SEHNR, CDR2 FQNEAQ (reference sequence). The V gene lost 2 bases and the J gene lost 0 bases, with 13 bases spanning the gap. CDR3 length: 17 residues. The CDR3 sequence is CASSLKIETANTGELFF. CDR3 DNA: TGTGCCAGCAGCTTAAAGATTGAGACAGCGAACACCGGGGAGCTGTTTTTT.

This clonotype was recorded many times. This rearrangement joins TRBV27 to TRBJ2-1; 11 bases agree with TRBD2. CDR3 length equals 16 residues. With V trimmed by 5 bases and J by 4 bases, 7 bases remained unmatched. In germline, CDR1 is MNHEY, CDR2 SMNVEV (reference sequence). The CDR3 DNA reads TGTGCCAGCAGTCCCCAGGGACTAGCGGTATACAATGAGCAGTTCTTC. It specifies CASSPQGLAVYNEQFF.

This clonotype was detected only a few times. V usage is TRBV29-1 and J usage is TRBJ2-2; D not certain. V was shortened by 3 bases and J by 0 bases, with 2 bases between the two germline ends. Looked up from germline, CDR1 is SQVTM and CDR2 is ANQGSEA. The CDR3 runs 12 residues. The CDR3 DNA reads TGCAGCGTTGATTCGAACACCGGGGAGCTGTTTTTT. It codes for CSVDSNTGELFF.

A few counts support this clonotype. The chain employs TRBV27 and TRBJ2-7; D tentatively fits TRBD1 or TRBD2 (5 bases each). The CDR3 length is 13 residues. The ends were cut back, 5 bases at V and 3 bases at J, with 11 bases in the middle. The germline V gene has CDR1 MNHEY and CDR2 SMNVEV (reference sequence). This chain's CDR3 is CASSTPGLYEQYF. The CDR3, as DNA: TGTGCCAGCAGTACCCCGGGGCTCTACGAGCAGTACTTC.

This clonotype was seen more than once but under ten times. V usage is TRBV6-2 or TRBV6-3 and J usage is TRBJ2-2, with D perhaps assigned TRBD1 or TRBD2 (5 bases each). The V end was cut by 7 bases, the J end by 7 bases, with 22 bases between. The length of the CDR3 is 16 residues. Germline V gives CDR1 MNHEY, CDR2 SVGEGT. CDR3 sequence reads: CASIQGRSVAIGELFF. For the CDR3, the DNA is TGTGCCAGCATCCAGGGACGATCCGTAGCTATCGGGGAGCTGTTTTTT.

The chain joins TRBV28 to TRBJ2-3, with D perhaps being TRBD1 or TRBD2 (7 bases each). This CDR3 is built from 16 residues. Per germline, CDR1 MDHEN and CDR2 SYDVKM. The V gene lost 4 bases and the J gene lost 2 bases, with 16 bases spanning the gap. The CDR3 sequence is CASSSQQGGLTDTQYF. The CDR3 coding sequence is TGTGCCAGCAGTTCGCAGCAGGGGGGGCTCACAGATACGCAGTATTTT.

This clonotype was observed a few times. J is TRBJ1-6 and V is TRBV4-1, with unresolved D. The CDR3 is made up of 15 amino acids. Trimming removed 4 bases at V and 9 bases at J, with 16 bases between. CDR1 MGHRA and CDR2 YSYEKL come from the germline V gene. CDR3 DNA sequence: TGCGCCAGCAGCCTACTGACGTCGGGGAGTTCACCCCTCCACTTT. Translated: CASSLLTSGSSPLHF.

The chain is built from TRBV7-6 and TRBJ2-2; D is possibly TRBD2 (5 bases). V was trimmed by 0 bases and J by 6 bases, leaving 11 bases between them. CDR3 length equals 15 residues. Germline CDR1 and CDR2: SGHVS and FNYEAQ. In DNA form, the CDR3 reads TGTGCCAGCAGCTTAGCATCCGGGGAGTCCGGGGAGCTGTTTTTT. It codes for CASSLASGESGELFF.

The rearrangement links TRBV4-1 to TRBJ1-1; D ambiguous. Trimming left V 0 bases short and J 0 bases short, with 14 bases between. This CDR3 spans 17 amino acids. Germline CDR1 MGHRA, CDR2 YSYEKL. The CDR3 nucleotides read TGCGCCAGCAGCCAAGATAGGGCACGGACCCTGAACACTGAAGCTTTCTTT. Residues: CASSQDRARTLNTEAFF.

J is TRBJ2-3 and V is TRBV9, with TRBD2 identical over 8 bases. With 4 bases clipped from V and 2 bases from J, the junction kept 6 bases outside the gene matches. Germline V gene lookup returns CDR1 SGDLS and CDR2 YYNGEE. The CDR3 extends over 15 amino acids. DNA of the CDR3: TGTGCCAGCAGCAAAAGCGGGAGTGACACAGATACGCAGTATTTT. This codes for CASSKSGSDTDTQYF.

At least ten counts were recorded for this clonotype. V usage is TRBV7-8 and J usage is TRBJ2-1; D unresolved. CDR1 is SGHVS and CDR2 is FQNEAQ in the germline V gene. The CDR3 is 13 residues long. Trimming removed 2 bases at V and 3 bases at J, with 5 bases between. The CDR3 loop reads CASSLLDYNEQFF. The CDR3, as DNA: TGTGCCAGCAGCTTACTTGACTACAATGAGCAGTTCTTC.